This TCR beta chain was sequenced during a study of T-cell reconstitution after alpha-beta-depleted transplantation in children. This sample's TCRbeta library carried unique molecular identifier barcodes. TCRdb called the PCR reads again in MiXCR, with one record for every CDR3 protein. Found here are fewer than 750,000 distinct CDR3 sequences, 25% to 30% of them singletons; the top ten hold approximately 33%. Details on this clonotype: The target antigen is unknown.

Whole-study results and caveats: A year post-transplant, T-cell counts and diversity derived mostly from newly produced T cells. By about two months after transplant, alpha-beta T cells reportedly arose from several hundred graft clones that had expanded.

This CDR3 is built from 15 residues. V was shortened by 3 bases and J by 0 bases, with 9 bases between the two germline ends. The germline gives CDR1 MGHRA, CDR2 YSYEKL. The chain couples TRBV4-1 to TRBJ2-1, with D perhaps TRBD2 (6 bases). The clonotype was recovered from a boy less than two years old with Wiskott-Aldrich syndrome, due to receive a stem cell transplant. Sequencing was performed on PBMCs, taken before TCRalphabeta/CD19-depleted stem cell transplant. The CDR3 region is CASSQISGSYNEQFF. The CDR3 DNA reads as TGCGCCAGCAGCCAGATTAGCGGCTCCTACAATGAGCAGTTCTTC.